The 5 T cell receptor beta chains reported below all come from one sample, sequenced in a study of cytomegalovirus exposure and HLA in healthy donors. PCR amplification relied on 60 Vbeta primers (plus 13 Jbeta primers). TCRdb's table, derived via immunoSEQ multiplex PCR, lists solely in-frame clones and lacks some. The repertoire consists of approximately 190,000 clones, with more than 70% occurring once and the leading ten covering around 0.26%. The sequenced sample was PBMCs. The receptors derive from a boy younger than 18 in good health and CMV-seronegative.

J is TRBJ1-2 and V is TRBV9; 9 bases agree with TRBD1. J lost 7 bases, V lost 3 bases, and 13 bases had no gene match. The germline gives CDR1 SGDLS, CDR2 YYNGEE. CDR3 length: 16 amino acids. CDR3 coding DNA: TGTGCCAGCAGCGCCGAACCGGGACAGGGACCTGCTGGCTACACCTTC. Amino acid sequence: CASSAEPGQGPAGYTF.

There are many counts of this clone. V and J are TRBV2 and TRBJ2-3, with TRBD2 as a possible D gene (5 bases). V lost 7 bases and J lost 0, with 8 bases in between. The CDR3 runs to 13 residues. Germline values: CDR1 SNHLY, CDR2 FYNNEI. CDR3 amino acids: CASIEGSTDTQYF. The DNA of the CDR3 is TGTGCCAGCATAGAGGGTAGCACAGATACGCAGTATTTT.

The genes are TRBV30 and TRBJ1-5; D is uncertain. The germline V gene has CDR1 GTSNPN and CDR2 SVGIG (reference sequence). The CDR3 totals 13 residues. Between the trimmed V and J ends, which lost 0 bases and 4 bases, there was a span of 7 bases. The CDR3 DNA reads TGTGCCTGGAGTGTAGCCCGAAATCAGCCCCAGCATTTT. It translates to CAWSVARNQPQHF.

A word on this clone: Relative to the germline gene, one junction end is altered; a read error may explain this. The genes are TRBV5-1 and TRBJ2-3, with D possibly being TRBD1 (5 bases). This CDR3 is built from 16 residues. Germline V CDR1 and CDR2: SGHRS, YFSETQ. This CDR3 reads CANSFLSKIPGDTQYF. The CDR3 nucleotides read TGCGCCAACAGCTTCCTATCTAAGATCCCAGGGGATACGCAGTATTTT.

This clone appeared a few times. The V gene is TRBV4-3, the J gene TRBJ1-6; D might be TRBD1 (6 bases). With 4 bases removed from V and 3 bases from J, the gap between germline ends came to 13 bases. The CDR3 contains 16 residues. CDR1 and CDR2 (germline): LGHNA, YSLEER. The CDR3, as DNA: TGCGCCAGCAGCCGGGGGCAGGCAGGCTATAATTCACCCCTCCACTTT. Amino acid sequence: CASSRGQAGYNSPLHF.